What follows are 15 T cell receptor beta chains derived from one specimen sequenced in a study of cytomegalovirus exposure and HLA in healthy donors. The PCR contained 60 Vbeta and 13 Jbeta primers. Libraries were prepared by immunoSEQ multiplex PCR; TCRdb keeps only in-frame clonotypes and omits some of them. Among around 210,000 clones, roughly 78% were seen once, and the ten largest hold approximately 0.47%. Specimen: PBMCs. The receptors were sampled from a boy aged 10-17 years in good health and CMV-seronegative.

The rearrangement uses TRBV5-1 and TRBJ2-3; TRBD2 matches at 7 bases. V gave up 3 bases and J gave up 4 bases; unmatched junction bases: 11. Germline V CDR1 and CDR2: SGHRS, YFSETQ. The CDR3 consists of 16 residues. Here the CDR3 DNA reads TGCGCCAGCAGCTCCTGGGGGGGACTTCAACCAGATACGCAGTATTTT. Amino acids: CASSSWGGLQPDTQYF. The full variable domain, its missing parts supplied by reference TRBV5-1 and TRBJ2-3, is KAGVTQTPRYLIKTRGQQVTLSCSPISGHRSVSWYQQTPGQGLQFLFEYFSETQRNKGNFPGRFSGRQFSNSRSEMNVSTLELGDSALYLCASSSWGGLQPDTQYFGPGTRLTVL.

The chain employs TRBV5-1 and TRBJ1-2, with 9 bases matching TRBD1. Unmatched junction bases numbered 10, after V lost 4 bases and J lost 6 bases. The CDR3 totals 15 residues. In germline, CDR1 is SGHRS, CDR2 YFSETQ. The chain's CDR3 is CASSRTGGSEHGYTF. The DNA for the CDR3 is TGCGCCAGCAGCAGAACAGGGGGCTCAGAACATGGCTACACCTTC.

This sequence joins TRBV7-8 and TRBJ1-3, with D hard to call. CDR3 length equals 12 residues. The germline V gene has CDR1 SGHVS and CDR2 FQNEAQ. The V and J ends lost 3 bases and 4 bases respectively, with 4 bases between them. CDR3 in DNA: TGTGCCAGCAGCTTCCAGGGAAACACCATATATTTT. Translation gives CASSFQGNTIYF. Based on the CDR3 plus reference TRBV7-8 and TRBJ1-3, the full variable domain is GAGVSQSPRYKVAKRGQDVALRCDPISGHVSLFWYQQALGQGPEFLTYFQNEAQLDKSGLPSDRFFAERPEGSVSTLKIQRTQQEDSAVYLCASSFQGNTIYFGEGSWLTVV.

This chain links TRBV6-5 with TRBJ2-3; the match to TRBD2 covers 8 bases. V shed 0 bases and J 3 bases; nucleotides not matched to a gene: 5. The CDR3 loop spans 16 amino acids. Germline CDR1 and CDR2: MNHEY and SVGAGI. CDR3 residues: CASSYSTTSVTDTQYF. Here the CDR3 DNA reads TGTGCCAGCAGTTACTCCACGACTAGCGTGACAGATACGCAGTATTTT.

This chain joins TRBV7-2 and TRBJ1-5; 8 bases match TRBD1. V shed 5 bases, J shed 1 base, and the junction held 4 bases outside the gene matches. CDR1 and CDR2 from the germline V gene are SGHTA and FQGNSA. The CDR3 is 15 residues long. In DNA form, the CDR3 reads TGTGCCAGCAGCCCTTGGACAGGGAGCAATCAGCCCCAGCATTTT. Its protein product is CASSPWTGSNQPQHF.

The rearrangement uses TRBV2 and TRBJ1-4; weak D call: TRBD1 (6 bases). The germline V gene has CDR1 SNHLY and CDR2 FYNNEI. V gave up 6 bases and J gave up 7 bases, with 15 bases separating them. There are 14 residues in the CDR3. The CDR3 loop reads CASRYRELSEKLFF. In nucleotides, the CDR3 is TGTGCCAGCAGGTACAGGGAATTAAGTGAAAAACTGTTTTTT.

The chain links TRBV2 to TRBJ2-2; 7 positions match TRBD2. The germline V gene has CDR1 SNHLY and CDR2 FYNNEI. The ends lost 6 bases at V and 5 bases at J; junction bases unmatched: 6. The CDR3 loop spans 14 amino acids. CDR3 loop: CASRGTTRTGELFF. The CDR3 DNA follows: TGTGCCAGCAGGGGGACTACGAGGACCGGGGAGCTGTTTTTT.

The V call is TRBV6-4, the J call TRBJ2-1; the match to TRBD2 covers 10 bases. CDR3 length: 15 amino acids. Trimming cost V 4 bases and J 4 bases; bases outside gene matches: 4. Germline V lookup: CDR1 MRHNA, CDR2 SNTAGT. This CDR3 is CASSAGTSDYNEQFF. The CDR3 coding sequence is TGTGCCAGCAGTGCCGGGACTAGCGATTACAATGAGCAGTTCTTC.

The chain is built from TRBV19 and TRBJ1-5, with D perhaps TRBD1 (5 bases). Trimming took off 3 bases at V and 5 bases at J, with 8 bases between the two ends. This CDR3 spans 13 amino acids. Germline assignment: CDR1 LNHDA and CDR2 SQIVND (reference sequence). CDR3 coding DNA: TGTGCCAGTAGTATTTCAGGGCATCAGCCCCAGCATTTT. Translating gives CASSISGHQPQHF.

This chain uses TRBV10-1 with TRBJ2-5; the match to TRBD2 covers 7 bases. Trimming removed 3 bases from V and 2 bases from J; junction bases left unmatched: 6. The CDR3 has 15 residues. Germline loops: CDR1 WNHNN, CDR2 SYGVQD (reference sequence). CDR3 DNA: TGCGCCAGCAGTGATTCGCGGGGGTTTCAAGAGACCCAGTACTTC. Protein: CASSDSRGFQETQYF.

The chain uses TRBV19 and TRBJ1-1, with a possible D match to TRBD1 (5 bases). CDR3 length: 13 residues. Germline V gene data show CDR1 as LNHDA and CDR2 as SQIVND (reference sequence). V shed 7 bases and J shed 4 bases, with 13 bases lying between them. The CDR3 DNA reads TGTGCCAGTAAGACCCAGGGCGGCACTGAAGCTTTCTTT. Translating it yields CASKTQGGTEAFF.

This sequence joins TRBV6-5 and TRBJ2-7, with 11 bases aligning to TRBD1. CDR1 and CDR2 from the germline V gene are MNHEY and SVGAGI. This CDR3 has 13 residues. The V and J ends lost 6 bases and 7 bases, in that order; junction bases with no gene match: 5. CDR3 DNA sequence: TGTGCCAGCAGATGGACAGGGGGCAGGGAGCAGTACTTC. Protein product: CASRWTGGREQYF.

This clone was recorded a few times. V is TRBV6-4 and J is TRBJ2-1, with TRBD2 identical over 7 bases. The CDR3 has 16 amino acids. The V and J ends lost 0 bases and 5 bases, in that order; junction bases with no gene match: 7. Looked up from germline, CDR1 is MRHNA and CDR2 is SNTAGT. This CDR3 is CASSDSSGAGHNEQFF. Written as DNA, the CDR3 is TGTGCCAGCAGTGACTCAAGCGGGGCTGGGCACAATGAGCAGTTCTTC.

The chain joins TRBV18 to TRBJ1-4; unclear D gene. The CDR3 loop spans 13 amino acids. V lost 2 bases, J lost 8 bases, and 9 bases lay in between. Germline assignment: CDR1 KGHSH and CDR2 LQKENI. CDR3 in DNA: TGTGCCAGCTCACCAGAACCTAGGGAAAAACTGTTTTTT. The encoded protein is CASSPEPREKLFF.

The CDR3 protein is CASSYTGLGGQPQHF. DNA for the CDR3: TGCGCCAGCAGCTACACCGGACTGGGAGGTCAGCCCCAGCATTTT. The chain joins TRBV5-1 to TRBJ1-5, with D uncertain. Germline CDR1 SGHRS, CDR2 YFSETQ. The ends were cut back, 3 bases at V and 6 bases at J, with 16 bases in the middle. The CDR3 is 15 residues long.